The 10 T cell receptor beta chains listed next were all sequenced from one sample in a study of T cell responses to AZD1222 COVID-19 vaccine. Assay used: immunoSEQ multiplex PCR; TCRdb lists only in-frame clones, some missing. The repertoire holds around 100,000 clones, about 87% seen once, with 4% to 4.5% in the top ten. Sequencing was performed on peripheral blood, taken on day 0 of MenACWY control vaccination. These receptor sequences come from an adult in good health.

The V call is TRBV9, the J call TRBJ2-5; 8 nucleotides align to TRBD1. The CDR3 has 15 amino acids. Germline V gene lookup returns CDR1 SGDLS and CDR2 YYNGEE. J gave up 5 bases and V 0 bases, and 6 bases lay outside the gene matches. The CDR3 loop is CASSVGQGLPETQYF. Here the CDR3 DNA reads TGTGCCAGCAGCGTAGGACAGGGGCTCCCGGAGACCCAGTACTTC.

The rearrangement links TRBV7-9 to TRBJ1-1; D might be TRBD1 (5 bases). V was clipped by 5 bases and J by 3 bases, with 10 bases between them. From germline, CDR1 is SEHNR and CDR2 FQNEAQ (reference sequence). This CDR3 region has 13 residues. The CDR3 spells CASSARDHTEAFF. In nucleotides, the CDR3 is TGTGCCAGCAGCGCCCGGGACCACACTGAAGCTTTCTTT.

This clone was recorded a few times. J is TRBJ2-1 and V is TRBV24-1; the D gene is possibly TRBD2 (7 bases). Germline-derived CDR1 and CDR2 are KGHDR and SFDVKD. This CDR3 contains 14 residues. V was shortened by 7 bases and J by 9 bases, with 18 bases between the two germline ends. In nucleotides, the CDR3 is TGTGCCACCAGGGACGGGGGGCCGGGTAGTGAGCAGTTCTTC. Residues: CATRDGGPGSEQFF.

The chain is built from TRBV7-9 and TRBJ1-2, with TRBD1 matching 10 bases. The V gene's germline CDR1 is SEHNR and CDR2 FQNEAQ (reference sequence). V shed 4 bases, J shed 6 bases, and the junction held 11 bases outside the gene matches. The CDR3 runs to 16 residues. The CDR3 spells CASSSRQGAKEDGYTF. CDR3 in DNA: TGTGCCAGCAGCTCGAGACAGGGGGCGAAGGAGGATGGCTACACCTTC. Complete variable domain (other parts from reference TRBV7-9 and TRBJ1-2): DTGVSQNPRHKITKRGQNVTFRCDPISEHNRLYWYRQTLGQGPEFLTYFQNEAQLEKSRLLSDRFSAERPKGSFSTLEIQRTEQGDSAMYLCASSSRQGAKEDGYTFGSGTRLTVV.

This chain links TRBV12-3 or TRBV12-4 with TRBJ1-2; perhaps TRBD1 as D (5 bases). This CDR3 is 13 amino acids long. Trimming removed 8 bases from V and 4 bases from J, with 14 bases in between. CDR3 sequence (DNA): TGTGCCAGCTCGGAGGGGATTCGCTATGGCTACACCTTC. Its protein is CASSEGIRYGYTF.

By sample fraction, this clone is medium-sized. Here the CDR3 reads CASSLTGGASYEQYF. The CDR3 nucleotides are TGCGCCAGCAGCTTGACAGGGGGCGCAAGCTACGAGCAGTACTTC. The genes are TRBV5-1 and TRBJ2-7; 9 bases align to TRBD1. In germline, CDR1 is SGHRS, CDR2 YFSETQ. This CDR3 spans 15 amino acids. The trim removed 1 base at V and 3 bases at J, leaving 5 bases unmatched.

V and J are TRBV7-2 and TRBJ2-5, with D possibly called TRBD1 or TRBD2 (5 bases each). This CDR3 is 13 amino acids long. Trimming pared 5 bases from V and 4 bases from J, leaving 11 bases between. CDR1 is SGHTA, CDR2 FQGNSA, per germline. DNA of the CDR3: TGTGCCAGCAGCGAAGGGGCGGGAGAGACCCAGTACTTC. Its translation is CASSEGAGETQYF.

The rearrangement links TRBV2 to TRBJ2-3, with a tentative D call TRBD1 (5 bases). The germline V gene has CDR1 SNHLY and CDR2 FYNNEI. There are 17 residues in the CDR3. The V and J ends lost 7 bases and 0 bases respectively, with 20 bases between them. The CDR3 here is CASKVQQAQISTDTQYF. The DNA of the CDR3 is TGTGCCAGCAAGGTCCAACAGGCCCAAATTAGCACAGATACGCAGTATTTT.

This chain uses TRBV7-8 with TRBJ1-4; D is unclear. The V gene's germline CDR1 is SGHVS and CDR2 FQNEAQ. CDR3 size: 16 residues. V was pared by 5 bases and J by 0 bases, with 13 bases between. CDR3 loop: CASSAVRVATNEKLFF. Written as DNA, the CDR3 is TGTGCCAGCAGCGCCGTTAGGGTTGCAACTAATGAAAAACTGTTTTTT. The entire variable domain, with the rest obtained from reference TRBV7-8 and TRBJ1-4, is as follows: GAGVSQSPRYKVAKRGQDVALRCDPISGHVSLFWYQQALGQGPEFLTYFQNEAQLDKSGLPSDRFFAERPEGSVSTLKIQRTQQEDSAVYLCASSAVRVATNEKLFFGSGTQLSVL.

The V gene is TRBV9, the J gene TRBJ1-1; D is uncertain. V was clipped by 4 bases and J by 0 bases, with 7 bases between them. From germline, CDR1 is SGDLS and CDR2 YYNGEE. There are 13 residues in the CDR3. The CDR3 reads CASSREVNTEAFF. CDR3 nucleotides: TGTGCCAGCAGCAGGGAGGTGAACACTGAAGCTTTCTTT.